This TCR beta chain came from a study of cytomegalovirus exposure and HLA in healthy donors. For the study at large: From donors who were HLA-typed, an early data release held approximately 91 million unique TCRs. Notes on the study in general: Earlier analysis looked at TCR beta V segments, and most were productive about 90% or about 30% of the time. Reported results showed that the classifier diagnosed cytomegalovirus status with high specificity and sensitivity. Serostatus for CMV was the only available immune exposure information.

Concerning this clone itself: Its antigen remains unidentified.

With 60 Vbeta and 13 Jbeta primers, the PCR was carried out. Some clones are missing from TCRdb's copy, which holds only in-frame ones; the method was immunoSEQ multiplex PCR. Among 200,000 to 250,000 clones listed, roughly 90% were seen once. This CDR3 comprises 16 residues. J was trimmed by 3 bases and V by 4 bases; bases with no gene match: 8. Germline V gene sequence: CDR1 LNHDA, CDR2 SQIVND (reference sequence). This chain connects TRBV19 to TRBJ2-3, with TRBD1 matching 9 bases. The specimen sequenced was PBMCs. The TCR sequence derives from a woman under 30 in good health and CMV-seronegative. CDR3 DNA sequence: TGTGCCAGTAGTACTGAGGACAGGGGTAGAACAGATACGCAGTATTTT. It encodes CASSTEDRGRTDTQYF.